The clone carrying this T cell receptor beta chain was observed a handful of times. The CDR3 loop spans 16 amino acids. V lost 0 bases and J lost 2, with 13 bases in between. From germline, CDR1 is MNHEY and CDR2 SVGAGI. TCRdb analysed the 5' RACE reads with MiXCR anew, one entry per CDR3 protein. The data contain roughly 340,000 distinct CDR3 sequences, about 20% of them seen just once; the ten biggest clones take up around a fifth. These data belong to a study of T-cell memory formation after mild COVID-19. The TCR originated in a man aged 18 to 35 who had mild COVID-19 (a few samples of this study predate the infection). Cell type and time point are not known. The sample consisted of PBMCs or a T cell subset sorted from them (not recorded which). The chain joins TRBV6-5 to TRBJ1-2, with a weak D call TRBD1 (6 bases). CDR3 sequence (DNA): TGTGCCAGCAGTTACTCGAGCACAGGGAACAACTATGGCTACACCTTC. This encodes CASSYSSTGNNYGYTF.